Following are 11 T cell receptor beta chains from one sample sequenced in a study of metastatic and nonmetastatic thyroid tumors. Nobody among the patients had been given any treatment before thyroid surgery. With MiXCR, TCRdb called clones anew from the PCR reads. The sample shows 40,000 or so clones, about half of them seen only once. Sequencing input: tumor tissue. Receptors were obtained from a male donor with papillary thyroid cancer or a benign thyroid nodule (not recorded which). Some clones in this sample may be carry-over from other donors' samples.

This clone was observed a handful of times. Sequence at one end of the junction differs from germline and may be a read error. This sequence joins TRBV6-1 and TRBJ2-1; 10 nucleotides match TRBD2. There are 15 residues in the CDR3. In germline, CDR1 is MNHNS, CDR2 SASEGT. The CDR3 protein is CASRDPASGRNEQSF. CDR3 DNA: TGTGCCAGCAGGGACCCGGCTAGCGGGAGAAATGAGCAGTCCTTC.

V is TRBV30 and J is TRBJ1-6; TRBD1 matches 10 bases. J gave up 9 bases and V 1 base, and 3 bases lay outside the gene matches. Germline V gives CDR1 GTSNPN, CDR2 SVGIG (reference sequence). The CDR3 spans 14 residues. CDR3 DNA: TGTGCCTGGAGTGAGGGACAGGGGATTTCACCCCTCCACTTT. This sequence encodes CAWSEGQGISPLHF.

This clone was counted only a few times. The chain combines TRBV20-1 with TRBJ2-7, with D perhaps matching TRBD2 (6 bases). Germline V CDR1 and CDR2: DFQATT, SNEGSKA (reference sequence). Trimming stripped 1 base from V and 2 bases from J, with 9 bases between. This CDR3 spans 13 amino acids. This CDR3 is CSARGTNPYEQYF. The CDR3 nucleotides read TGCAGTGCTAGAGGGACTAACCCCTACGAGCAGTACTTC.

The chain uses TRBV15 and TRBJ2-2, with D possibly called TRBD1 or TRBD2 (5 bases each). Germline CDR1 reads LNHNV; CDR2 reads YYDKDF (reference sequence). The germline V and J ends were trimmed by 4 bases and 6 bases, with 12 bases remaining between them. This CDR3 has 14 residues. This chain's CDR3 is CATSTLRGAGELFF. The CDR3, as DNA: TGTGCCACCAGCACTTTACGGGGCGCCGGGGAGCTGTTTTTT.

This clone appeared a single time. The CDR3 DNA is TGTGCCAGCTCACCGAAGGACAGCACCTACAATGAGCAGTTCTTC. As protein: CASSPKDSTYNEQFF. V gene TRBV18 combines with J gene TRBJ2-1; tentatively, D is TRBD1 (6 bases). Looked up from germline, CDR1 is KGHSH and CDR2 is LQKENI. The ends were cut back, 3 bases at V and 2 bases at J, with 11 bases in the middle. The CDR3 is made up of 15 amino acids.

This clone occurred a few times. One end of the junction does not line up with germline, which may come from a read error. V and J are TRBV11-3 and TRBJ1-1; D unresolved. The CDR3 spans 14 residues. Germline CDR1 reads SGHNT; CDR2 reads YENEEA. CDR3 region: CASSLGRENAEAFF. The CDR3 bases are TGTGCCAGCAGCTTAGGCAGAGAGAACGCTGAAGCTTTCTTT. The full variable domain, its missing parts supplied by reference TRBV11-3 and TRBJ1-1, is EAGVVQSPRYKIIEKKQPVAFWCNPISGHNTLYWYLQNLGQGPELLIRYENEEAVDDSQLPKDRFSAERLKGVDSTLKIQPAELGDSAVYLCASSLGRENAEAFFGQGTRLTVV.

The chain joins TRBV7-3 to TRBJ2-7, with 8 bases fitting TRBD1. Per germline, CDR1 SGHTA and CDR2 FQGTGA. J gave up 2 bases and V 4 bases, and 4 bases lay outside the gene matches. The CDR3 sequence is 14 residues long. Written as DNA, the CDR3 is TGTGCCAGCAGCTACGGACAGGGCCCCTACGAGCAGTACTTC. Amino acids: CASSYGQGPYEQYF.

V is TRBV18 and J is TRBJ1-1, with 12 bases fitting TRBD1. The CDR3 covers 16 residues. J gave up 7 bases and V 3 bases, and 9 bases lay outside the gene matches. Germline V gene data show CDR1 as KGHSH and CDR2 as LQKENI. The CDR3 DNA is TGTGCCAGCTCACCTTCCGGGACAGGGGGCGCGGGTGAAGCTTTCTTT. Translating gives CASSPSGTGGAGEAFF.

V gene TRBV30 combines with J gene TRBJ1-3; 7 positions match TRBD1. J gave up 1 base and V 3 bases, and 3 bases lay outside the gene matches. The CDR3 has 14 amino acids. Germline CDR1 GTSNPN, CDR2 SVGIG (reference sequence). CDR3 coding DNA: TGTGCCTGGAGAGCCAGGGGGTCTGGAAACACCATATATTTT. The encoded protein is CAWRARGSGNTIYF.

V usage is TRBV11-2 and J usage is TRBJ1-2, with 7 bases aligning to TRBD1. V gave up 1 base and J gave up 5 bases; unmatched junction bases: 10. The V gene's germline CDR1 is SGHAT and CDR2 FQNNGV. This CDR3 region has 16 residues. The CDR3 region is CASSLGPRAGGYGYTF. In nucleotides, the CDR3 is TGTGCCAGCAGCTTAGGACCCCGGGCAGGGGGATATGGCTACACCTTC.

This clone was seen many times. The chain links TRBV15 to TRBJ2-7; D not resolved. With 3 bases removed from V and 2 bases from J, the gap between germline ends came to 8 bases. The CDR3 is made up of 13 amino acids. Per the germline V gene, CDR1 is LNHNV and CDR2 is YYDKDF (reference sequence). CDR3 in amino acids: CATSRTLTYEQYF. DNA of the CDR3: TGTGCCACCAGCAGGACCCTCACCTACGAGCAGTACTTC.